Shown below are 21 T cell receptor beta chains from a single sample sequenced in a study of shared clonotypes between healthy human individuals. CD45RO negativity and positive selection for CCR7 defined naive CD8 cells, a population that excluded terminally differentiated effector memory CD45RA+ cells. The data were produced by immunoSEQ multiplex PCR, yet TCRdb's version contains in-frame clones alone and is incomplete. Here the sample spans 2 million to 2.5 million clones, less than 95% being singletons. Source material: naive CD8+ T cells sorted from blood. These receptors all stem from a man aged 18 to 35 in good health.

This chain links TRBV29-1 with TRBJ2-7, with 7 bases identical to TRBD1. V was clipped by 4 bases and J by 4 bases; unmatched bases: 7. The CDR3 length is 13 residues. Germline V lookup: CDR1 SQVTM, CDR2 ANQGSEA. The chain's CDR3 is CSVGAGGTYEQYF. The CDR3 DNA sequence: TGCAGCGTTGGGGCAGGGGGTACTTACGAGCAGTACTTC.

The chain joins TRBV6-5 to TRBJ1-2, with a tentative D call TRBD1 (6 bases). The CDR3 is 13 amino acids. The germline V gene has CDR1 MNHEY and CDR2 SVGAGI. The V and J ends lost 6 bases and 4 bases respectively, with 12 bases between them. The CDR3 region has the DNA TGTGCCAGCAGGTCCCCGGGGGCCTATGGCTACACCTTC. Amino acid sequence: CASRSPGAYGYTF.

A single count supports this clone. V gene TRBV14 combines with J gene TRBJ2-7, with D tentatively TRBD1 or TRBD2 (5 bases each). The CDR3 totals 13 residues. Between the trimmed V and J ends, which lost 1 base and 3 bases, there was a span of 7 bases. Germline loops: CDR1 SGHDN, CDR2 FVKESK. CDR3 loop: CASSQVGRYEQYF. The DNA of the CDR3 is TGTGCCAGCAGCCAAGTGGGACGCTACGAGCAGTACTTC. The complete variable domain, with remaining parts taken from reference TRBV14 and TRBJ2-7, reads EAGVTQFPSHSVIEKGQTVTLRCDPISGHDNLYWYRRVMGKEIKFLLHFVKESKQDESGMPNNRFLAERTGGTYSTLKVQPAELEDSGVYFCASSQVGRYEQYFGPGTRLTVT.

This sequence joins TRBV7-8 and TRBJ2-5; D remains unclear. CDR3 length equals 16 residues. Trimming pared 5 bases from V and 4 bases from J, leaving 20 bases between. The germline V gene encodes CDR1 SGHVS and CDR2 FQNEAQ. CDR3 in DNA: TGTGCCAGCAGCCCTGGTTCCGGAGCCAGCCCAGAGACCCAGTACTTC. Protein sequence: CASSPGSGASPETQYF.

This clone was detected once. The CDR3 sequence is CASRSVGVMNTEAFF. CDR3 nucleotides: TGTGCCAGCAGATCAGTCGGGGTCATGAACACTGAAGCTTTCTTT. The chain joins TRBV19 to TRBJ1-1; D is uncertain. Germline V gene lookup returns CDR1 LNHDA and CDR2 SQIVND (reference sequence). V dropped 9 bases and J dropped 0 bases, with 17 bases sitting between them. The CDR3 consists of 15 residues.

This rearrangement joins TRBV4-2 to TRBJ2-1, with 10 bases lining up with TRBD2. Per the germline V gene, CDR1 is LGHNA and CDR2 is YNFKEQ. The V segment lost 2 bases and the J segment 9 bases; nucleotides outside the gene matches: 16. This CDR3 is 18 amino acids long. CDR3 nucleotides: TGTGCCAGCAGCCAATCCCCCGAGAAAGCGGGGGGGCGTAGTGAGCAGTTCTTC. It encodes CASSQSPEKAGGRSEQFF.

The V and J genes are TRBV9 and TRBJ2-5; 12 bases line up with TRBD2. Trimming cost V 0 bases and J 5 bases; bases outside gene matches: 14. Germline V lookup: CDR1 SGDLS, CDR2 YYNGEE. CDR3 length: 19 amino acids. CDR3 sequence reads: CASSVDGLAGREGGETQYF. Written as DNA, the CDR3 is TGTGCCAGCAGCGTAGATGGACTAGCGGGGAGAGAGGGTGGGGAGACCCAGTACTTC.

Concerning this clone: This sample includes further DNA sequences coding for the same CDR3. V gene TRBV20-1 combines with J gene TRBJ2-1; no definite D call. Deletions cut 4 bases from V and 4 bases from J, with 2 bases between. Germline lookup yields CDR1 DFQATT and CDR2 SNEGSKA (reference sequence). The CDR3 is 10 residues long. The DNA for the CDR3 is TGCAGTGCTAATTACAATGAGCAGTTCTTC. Its translation is CSANYNEQFF.

This chain uses TRBV9 with TRBJ1-1; D uncertain. The V end lost 6 bases, the J end lost 0 bases, and 15 bases lay between the germline ends. Germline CDR1 is SGDLS and CDR2 is YYNGEE. The CDR3 is made up of 15 amino acids. In DNA, the CDR3 is TGTGCCAGCACCCTCGGAGGCAGCATGAACACTGAAGCTTTCTTT. Amino acid sequence: CASTLGGSMNTEAFF. Complete variable domain (other parts from reference TRBV9 and TRBJ1-1): DSGVTQTPKHLITATGQRVTLRCSPRSGDLSVYWYQQSLDQGLQFLIQYYNGEERAKGNILERFSAQQFPDLHSELNLSSLELGDSALYFCASTLGGSMNTEAFFGQGTRLTVV.

Written as DNA, the CDR3 is TGTGCCACCCCGGTGAGGGGATCTAGCATGAACACTGAAGCTTTCTTT. Amino acids: CATPVRGSSMNTEAFF. This chain connects TRBV7-9 to TRBJ1-1; D perhaps matches TRBD1 (5 bases). CDR1 and CDR2 from the germline V gene are SEHNR and FQNEAQ (reference sequence). This CDR3 region has 16 residues. With 10 bases removed from V and 0 bases from J, the gap between germline ends came to 21 bases.

The rearrangement joins TRBV2 to TRBJ2-5; D remains unclear. The CDR3 is 14 residues long. Trimming stripped 4 bases from V and 3 bases from J, with 12 bases between. The germline V gene encodes CDR1 SNHLY and CDR2 FYNNEI. In DNA form, the CDR3 reads TGTGCCAGCAGTGGGCCCAACCAAAAAGAGACCCAGTACTTC. The encoded protein is CASSGPNQKETQYF.

As regards this clone: Other DNA variants within this sample encode the same CDR3. This rearrangement joins TRBV7-9 to TRBJ1-2; D remains unclear. The CDR3 covers 13 residues. With 3 bases removed from V and 2 bases from J, the gap between germline ends came to 7 bases. CDR1 is SEHNR, CDR2 FQNEAQ, per germline (reference sequence). The CDR3 sequence is CASSLAVNYGYTF. CDR3 nucleotide sequence: TGTGCCAGCAGCTTGGCGGTGAACTATGGCTACACCTTC. The variable domain in full, completed from reference TRBV7-9 and TRBJ1-2, reads DTGVSQNPRHKITKRGQNVTFRCDPISEHNRLYWYRQTLGQGPEFLTYFQNEAQLEKSRLLSDRFSAERPKGSFSTLEIQRTEQGDSAMYLCASSLAVNYGYTFGSGTRLTVV.

This chain connects TRBV5-6 to TRBJ2-7, with a weak D call TRBD2 (5 bases). The germline V gene encodes CDR1 SGHDT and CDR2 YYEEEE. Between the trimmed V and J ends, which lost 4 bases and 3 bases, there was a span of 11 bases. The CDR3 totals 13 residues. Here the CDR3 reads CASSPASGYEQYF. The CDR3 DNA sequence: TGTGCCAGCAGCCCAGCCAGCGGCTACGAGCAGTACTTC. Drawing the rest from reference TRBV5-6 and TRBJ2-7, the complete variable domain is DAGVTQSPTHLIKTRGQQVTLRCSPKSGHDTVSWYQQALGQGPQFIFQYYEEEERQRGNFPDRFSGHQFPNYSSELNVNALLLGDSALYLCASSPASGYEQYFGPGTRLTVT.

The rearrangement uses TRBV11-2 and TRBJ2-6, with D possibly being TRBD1 (5 bases). V lost 8 bases to trimming and J lost 2 bases, with 13 bases between them. The CDR3 totals 15 residues. The V gene's germline CDR1 is SGHAT and CDR2 FQNNGV. In DNA form, the CDR3 reads TGTGCCAGCTCGAAAGAAGGGGCTGGGGCCAACGTCCTGACTTTC. Its protein product is CASSKEGAGANVLTF.

The chain employs TRBV30 and TRBJ2-5, with 14 bases aligning to TRBD2. After removal of 2 bases from V and 2 bases from J, the junction contained 10 bases not matched to a gene. CDR1 is GTSNPN and CDR2 is SVGIG in the germline V gene (reference sequence). The CDR3 consists of 18 residues. The CDR3 coding sequence is TGTGCCTGGAGTAACCCCCCTGGGACTAGCGGGAGACAAGAGACCCAGTACTTC. Its translation: CAWSNPPGTSGRQETQYF.

The chain couples TRBV6-5 to TRBJ2-1; D is ambiguous. Germline loops: CDR1 MNHEY, CDR2 SVGAGI. Trimming took 6 bases from V and 10 from J, leaving 22 bases between them. The length of the CDR3 is 15 residues. This CDR3 reads CASSLTNWVEQEQFF. Written as DNA, the CDR3 is TGTGCCAGCAGCCTTACTAATTGGGTGGAGCAGGAGCAGTTCTTC.

V gene TRBV30 combines with J gene TRBJ1-1, with 7 bases aligning to TRBD1. Looked up from germline, CDR1 is GTSNPN and CDR2 is SVGIG (reference sequence). The CDR3 loop spans 14 amino acids. V shed 1 base, J shed 7 bases, and the junction held 9 bases outside the gene matches. DNA of the CDR3: TGTGCCTGGAGTGGTGACAGGGAGGGAAATGAAGCTTTCTTT. Protein: CAWSGDREGNEAFF.

The rearrangement joins TRBV5-6 to TRBJ2-7, with D maybe TRBD2 (6 bases). V gave up 0 bases and J gave up 3 bases, with 13 bases separating them. Germline V gene data show CDR1 as SGHDT and CDR2 as YYEEEE. The CDR3 sequence is 15 residues long. The CDR3 sequence: CASSLVGLVSYEQYF. In DNA, the CDR3 is TGTGCCAGCAGCTTGGTGGGACTCGTAAGCTACGAGCAGTACTTC.

V is TRBV6-5 and J is TRBJ2-1; maybe TRBD2 (6 bases). With 0 bases removed from V and 5 bases from J, the gap between germline ends came to 14 bases. The germline V gene encodes CDR1 MNHEY and CDR2 SVGAGI. The CDR3 spans 16 residues. For the CDR3, the DNA is TGTGCCAGCAGTTACTCGACGGGGGAGTGGAACAATGAGCAGTTCTTC. Translating it yields CASSYSTGEWNNEQFF.

This chain uses TRBV28 with TRBJ1-1; D is undetermined. Trimming took off 5 bases at V and 1 base at J, with 8 bases between the two ends. The CDR3 is 13 amino acids. Per the germline V gene, CDR1 is MDHEN and CDR2 is SYDVKM. The CDR3 nucleotides are TGTGCCAGCAGTGTTCAGCCGAACACTGAAGCTTTCTTT. Residues: CASSVQPNTEAFF.

CDR3 in amino acids: CASSLEVLSGPQETQYF. The CDR3 coding sequence is TGTGCCAGCAGCTTAGAGGTTTTGAGCGGCCCCCAAGAGACCCAGTACTTC. This chain uses TRBV11-2 with TRBJ2-5, with D possibly matching TRBD2 (5 bases). This CDR3 is built from 17 residues. Trimming took 0 bases from V and 1 from J, leaving 15 bases between them. Per germline, CDR1 SGHAT and CDR2 FQNNGV.